The 10 T cell receptor beta chains given below trace back to one sample, sequenced in a study of T cell responses to AZD1222 COVID-19 vaccine. Assay used: immunoSEQ multiplex PCR; TCRdb lists only in-frame clones, some missing. The top ten clones hold around 2.1% of a sample with around 150,000 clones, under 95% of them seen once. This specimen was peripheral blood, taken 28 days after the second AZD1222 dose. The receptors originated from an adult who received the AZD1222 COVID-19 vaccine.

This chain links TRBV3-1 (or the pseudogene TRBV3-2) with TRBJ2-7; 7 nucleotides match TRBD1. CDR3 length: 16 residues. Germline loops: CDR1 LGHDT, CDR2 YNNKEL (reference sequence). The V and J ends lost 3 bases and 2 bases, in that order; junction bases with no gene match: 10. The CDR3 region has the DNA TGTGCCAGCAGCCATAGGACAGGTTATTCCCCCTACGAGCAGTACTTC. Its protein is CASSHRTGYSPYEQYF.

The J gene is TRBJ1-6, the V gene TRBV6-6; 11 positions match TRBD1. The germline V gene encodes CDR1 MNHNY and CDR2 SVGAGI (reference sequence). The CDR3 is made up of 15 amino acids. V was clipped by 4 bases and J by 8 bases; unmatched bases: 4. Here the CDR3 DNA reads TGTGCCAGCAGTTTTGTGGGACAGGGGGATTCACCCCTCCACTTT. Translation: CASSFVGQGDSPLHF.

The chain employs TRBV9 and TRBJ1-1, with D possibly matching TRBD1 (5 bases). V was trimmed by 6 bases and J by 1 base, leaving 16 bases between them. The germline V gene has CDR1 SGDLS and CDR2 YYNGEE. The CDR3 loop spans 15 amino acids. The CDR3 loop is CASTSYQGRNTEAFF. The DNA of the CDR3 is TGTGCCAGCACCAGTTATCAGGGTAGGAACACTGAAGCTTTCTTT.

The chain carries TRBV7-6 and TRBJ2-2, with TRBD1 matching over 7 bases. The CDR3 has 17 residues. CDR1 and CDR2 from the germline V gene are SGHVS and FNYEAQ. Losses at the gene ends were 1 base for V and 5 bases for J; bases not matched to a gene: 10. CDR3 sequence reads: CASSLDYVTGRTGELFF. The CDR3 coding sequence is TGTGCCAGCAGCTTAGATTATGTGACAGGGAGAACCGGGGAGCTGTTTTTT.

This chain uses TRBV9 with TRBJ2-3; 9 bases fit TRBD1. The length of the CDR3 is 16 residues. Unmatched junction bases numbered 6, after V lost 2 bases and J lost 2 bases. CDR1 and CDR2 from the germline V gene are SGDLS and YYNGEE. The DNA for the CDR3 is TGTGCCAGCAGCGTCCGTCGGGACAGGGTCACAGATACGCAGTATTTT. Translation gives CASSVRRDRVTDTQYF.

The chain has TRBV1 and TRBJ2-3; TRBD2 is the table's D call and was not checked against the DNA. TRBV1 is a pseudogene segment. This CDR3 is built from 19 residues. The CDR3 is CTSRKIGYWAGRQGDTQYF. The CDR3, as DNA: TGCACCAGCAGAAAGATAGGGTATTGGGCGGGGCGTCAGGGAGATACGCAGTATTTT.

This clone has only a few counts. The chain combines TRBV7-8 with TRBJ2-7; D is uncertain. The germline gives CDR1 SGHVS, CDR2 FQNEAQ. V lost 7 bases and J 1 base, leaving 11 bases between the germline ends. This CDR3 has 13 amino acids. The CDR3 region has the DNA TGTGCCAGCAACCTTCTCGGATCCTACGAGCAGTACTTC. Translated, it gives CASNLLGSYEQYF.

The genes are TRBV14 and TRBJ1-1, with D hard to call. Germline V lookup: CDR1 SGHDN, CDR2 FVKESK. The germline V and J ends were trimmed by 1 base and 3 bases, with 12 bases remaining between them. This CDR3 region has 15 residues. CDR3 residues: CASSQVAGYYTEAFF. Here the CDR3 DNA reads TGTGCCAGCAGCCAAGTGGCAGGTTACTACACTGAAGCTTTCTTT.

The table lists this clone with a few counts. This sequence joins TRBV7-9 and TRBJ1-1; TRBD1 matches at 11 bases. J lost 5 bases, V lost 8 bases, and 10 bases had no gene match. Per the germline V gene, CDR1 is SEHNR and CDR2 is FQNEAQ (reference sequence). This CDR3 has 15 amino acids. The CDR3 DNA sequence: TGTGCCAGCGGGACAGGGGGGGCGGTTGGTACTGAAGCTTTCTTT. Its protein product is CASGTGGAVGTEAFF.

V and J are TRBV7-2 and TRBJ2-7; 7 nucleotides align to TRBD1. This CDR3 comprises 14 residues. V shed 3 bases, J shed 6 bases, and the junction held 8 bases outside the gene matches. Germline V lookup: CDR1 SGHTA, CDR2 FQGNSA. CDR3 protein: CASSFGTAEVEQYF. The CDR3 coding sequence is TGTGCCAGCAGCTTCGGGACAGCCGAGGTCGAGCAGTACTTC.